The 10 T cell receptor beta chains below were found in one sample sequenced in a study of response to subunit inactivated influenza vaccine. TCRdb reprocessed the RT-PCR reads via MiXCR and lists one record per CDR3 protein. The sample consists of about 500,000 distinct CDR3 sequences, about an eighth of them appearing once. The material sequenced was PBMCs from blood, taken 45 days after vaccination. These receptors all stem from a man over 45 who received an inactivated influenza vaccine.

The chain combines TRBV6-5 with TRBJ2-1, with 13 bases fitting TRBD2. Trimming cost V 0 bases and J 4 bases; bases outside gene matches: 3. CDR1 and CDR2 from the germline V gene are MNHEY and SVGAGI. The CDR3 extends over 17 amino acids. The CDR3 sequence: CASSYSLAGGKYNEQFF. The CDR3 bases are TGTGCCAGCAGTTACTCACTAGCGGGGGGGAAATACAATGAGCAGTTCTTC.

V gene TRBV6-1 combines with J gene TRBJ2-7; 7 bases match TRBD1. The CDR3 loop spans 14 amino acids. Germline CDR1 MNHNS, CDR2 SASEGT. V was clipped by 5 bases and J by 2 bases; unmatched bases: 6. CDR3 amino acids: CASSSNRGPYEQYF. CDR3 nucleotides: TGTGCCAGCAGTAGCAACAGGGGTCCCTACGAGCAGTACTTC.

In its sample, this clonotype was seen a few times. V gene TRBV5-1 combines with J gene TRBJ2-7; maybe TRBD2 (6 bases). Trimming took off 4 bases at V and 6 bases at J, with 11 bases between the two ends. There are 12 residues in the CDR3. In germline, CDR1 is SGHRS, CDR2 YFSETQ. The CDR3 sequence: CASSPDGGEQYF. In DNA form, the CDR3 reads TGCGCCAGCAGCCCGGACGGGGGCGAGCAGTACTTC.

V gene TRBV7-3 combines with J gene TRBJ2-3, with D maybe TRBD2 (5 bases). CDR3 length: 15 residues. The germline V gene has CDR1 SGHTA and CDR2 FQGTGA. The germline V and J ends were trimmed by 5 bases and 4 bases, with 16 bases remaining between them. CDR3 in amino acids: CASSPSSGLADTQYF. The CDR3 DNA reads TGTGCCAGCAGCCCTAGCAGCGGCCTGGCAGATACGCAGTATTTT.

There are many counts of this clonotype. This chain links TRBV6-5 with TRBJ1-2; TRBD1 aligns across 7 bases. J gave up 7 bases and V 6 bases, and 2 bases lay outside the gene matches. The germline CDR1 and CDR2 sequences are MNHEY and SVGAGI. CDR3 length: 11 amino acids. The CDR3 bases are TGTGCCAGCAGCCACAGGGGTGGCTACACCTTC. Translation: CASSHRGGYTF.

This clonotype was seen a few times. The chain has TRBV4-1 and TRBJ2-1, with 9 bases that match TRBD2. The J segment lost 4 bases and the V segment lost 3 bases, leaving 7 bases of the junction unmatched. The germline V gene encodes CDR1 MGHRA and CDR2 YSYEKL. The CDR3 spans 16 residues. The chain's CDR3 is CASSQGSGGLYNEQFF. The CDR3 DNA sequence: TGCGCCAGCAGCCAGGGTAGCGGGGGACTGTACAATGAGCAGTTCTTC.

This clonotype was detected a few times. The CDR3 spells CASSIAGGMRNSPLHF. CDR3 in DNA: TGTGCCAGCAGCATAGCAGGGGGCATGCGGAATTCACCCCTCCACTTT. The gene calls are TRBV21-1 and TRBJ1-6; the D call in the table, TRBD1, was not verified against the DNA. TRBV21-1 is an annotated pseudogene. The CDR3 spans 16 residues.

This clonotype occurred a few times. The V and J genes are TRBV4-2 and TRBJ2-2, with D tentatively TRBD2 (5 bases). Trimming left V 0 bases short and J 3 bases short, with 14 bases between. The CDR3 runs to 17 residues. Germline assignment: CDR1 LGHNA and CDR2 YNFKEQ. Written as DNA, the CDR3 is TGTGCCAGCAGCCAAGATCAACGGCGAGCGGACACCGGGGAGCTGTTTTTT. It translates to CASSQDQRRADTGELFF.

In its sample, this clonotype was seen many times. This chain joins TRBV12-3 or TRBV12-4 and TRBJ2-7; D possibly corresponds to TRBD2 (6 bases). The CDR3 loop spans 15 amino acids. The ends were cut back, 4 bases at V and 4 bases at J, with 17 bases in the middle. CDR3 amino acids: CASSSTGLSLYEQYF. CDR3 nucleotide sequence: TGTGCCAGCAGTTCAACGGGACTCTCCTTGTACGAGCAGTACTTC.

This clonotype turned up a few times. The rearrangement uses TRBV7-2 and TRBJ2-5, with TRBD2 matching over 7 bases. CDR1 SGHTA and CDR2 FQGNSA come from the germline V gene. Trimming cost V 0 bases and J 2 bases; bases outside gene matches: 3. The CDR3 extends over 15 amino acids. Here the CDR3 DNA reads TGTGCCAGCAGCTTAGCTAGCGGGTATCAAGAGACCCAGTACTTC. This codes for CASSLASGYQETQYF.